This TCR beta chain was captured by sequencing in a study of blood T cell repertoires in COVID-19. Study-wide context: The analysed material was cDNA or gDNA that came from T cells, B-cell-depleted T cells, or PBMCs.

TCRdb keeps only in-frame clones here, not all; method: immunoSEQ multiplex PCR. Counted here are just over 250,000 clones, 80% to 90% occurring once; the ten biggest clones make up around 3.9%. This clone was observed a few times. Per germline, CDR1 SGHTA and CDR2 FQGNSA. This CDR3 is built from 15 residues. J gave up 6 bases and V 0 bases, and 7 bases lay outside the gene matches. This chain uses TRBV7-2 with TRBJ1-2; 7 nucleotides line up with TRBD1. Input material: PBMCs or T cells enriched from blood (not recorded which). This sequence was found in a man aged 30 to 45 with acute COVID-19. Written as DNA, the CDR3 is TGTGCCAGCAGCTTAGCGCTAAGACAGGGCCATGGCTACACCTTC. This codes for CASSLALRQGHGYTF.